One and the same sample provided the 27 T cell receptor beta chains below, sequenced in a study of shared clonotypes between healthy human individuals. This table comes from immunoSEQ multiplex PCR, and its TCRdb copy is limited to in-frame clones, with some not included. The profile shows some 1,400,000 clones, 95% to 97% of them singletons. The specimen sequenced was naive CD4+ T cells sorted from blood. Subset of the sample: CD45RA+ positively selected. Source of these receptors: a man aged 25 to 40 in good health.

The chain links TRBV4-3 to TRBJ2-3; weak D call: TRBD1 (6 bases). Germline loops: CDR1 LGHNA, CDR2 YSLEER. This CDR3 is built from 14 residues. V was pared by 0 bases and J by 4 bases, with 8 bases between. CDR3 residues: CASSQEPGADTQYF. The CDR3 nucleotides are TGCGCCAGCAGCCAAGAACCAGGGGCAGATACGCAGTATTTT.

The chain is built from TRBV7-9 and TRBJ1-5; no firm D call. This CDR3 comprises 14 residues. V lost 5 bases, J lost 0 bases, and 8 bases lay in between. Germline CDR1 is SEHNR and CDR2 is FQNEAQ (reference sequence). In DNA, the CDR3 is TGTGCCAGCAGCGGGAGGGATAGCAATCAGCCCCAGCATTTT. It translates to CASSGRDSNQPQHF.

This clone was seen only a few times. CDR3 amino acids: CASSHDRREGYTF. CDR3 nucleotide sequence: TGTGCCAGCAGCCACGACAGGAGGGAGGGCTACACCTTC. This chain connects TRBV5-4 to TRBJ1-2; perhaps TRBD1 as D (6 bases). Germline V lookup: CDR1 SGHNT, CDR2 YYREEE (reference sequence). The CDR3 runs to 13 residues. Trimming took 4 bases from V and 8 from J, leaving 15 bases between them.

The CDR3 sequence is CATSRGPSSSEQFF. The CDR3 bases are TGTGCCACCAGCAGAGGCCCTAGTTCGTCTGAGCAGTTCTTC. The V call is TRBV15, the J call TRBJ2-1; D not certain. Looked up from germline, CDR1 is LNHNV and CDR2 is YYDKDF (reference sequence). The CDR3 is made up of 14 amino acids. V shed 1 base and J shed 9 bases, with 13 bases lying between them.

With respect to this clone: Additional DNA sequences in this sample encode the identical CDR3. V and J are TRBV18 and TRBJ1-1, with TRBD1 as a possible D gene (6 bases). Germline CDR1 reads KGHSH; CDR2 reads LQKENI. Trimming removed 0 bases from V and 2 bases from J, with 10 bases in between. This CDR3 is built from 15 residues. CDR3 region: CASSPPNRVNTEAFF. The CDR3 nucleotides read TGTGCCAGCTCACCACCTAACAGGGTTAACACTGAAGCTTTCTTT.

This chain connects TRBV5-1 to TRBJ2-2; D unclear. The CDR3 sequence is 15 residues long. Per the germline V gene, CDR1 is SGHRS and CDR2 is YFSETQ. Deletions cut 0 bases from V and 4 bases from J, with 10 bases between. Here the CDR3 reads CASSLGQRGTGELFF. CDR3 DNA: TGCGCCAGCAGCTTGGGCCAGCGTGGCACCGGGGAGCTGTTTTTT.

The CDR3 is CASSSGDIVNEQYF. The CDR3 region has the DNA TGTGCCAGCAGCTCAGGGGACATCGTGAACGAGCAGTACTTC. The rearrangement links TRBV9 to TRBJ2-7, with D possibly matching TRBD1 (6 bases). The CDR3 loop spans 14 amino acids. Germline V gene lookup returns CDR1 SGDLS and CDR2 YYNGEE. The V gene lost 4 bases and the J gene lost 5 bases, with 16 bases spanning the gap.

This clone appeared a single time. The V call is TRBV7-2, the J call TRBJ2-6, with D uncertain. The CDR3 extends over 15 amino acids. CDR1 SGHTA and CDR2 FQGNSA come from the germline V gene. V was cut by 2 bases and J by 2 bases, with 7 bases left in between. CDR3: CASSLWATGANVLTF. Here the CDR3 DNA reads TGTGCCAGCAGCTTATGGGCTACTGGGGCCAACGTCCTGACTTTC.

The CDR3 region has the DNA TGTGCCAGCAGCTTGGCGACAGGTTACAATGAGCAGTTCTTC. It translates to CASSLATGYNEQFF. V usage is TRBV7-3 and J usage is TRBJ2-1, with D possibly being TRBD1 (6 bases). CDR1 SGHTA and CDR2 FQGTGA come from the germline V gene. Deletions cut 3 bases from V and 4 bases from J, with 10 bases between. The CDR3 covers 14 residues.

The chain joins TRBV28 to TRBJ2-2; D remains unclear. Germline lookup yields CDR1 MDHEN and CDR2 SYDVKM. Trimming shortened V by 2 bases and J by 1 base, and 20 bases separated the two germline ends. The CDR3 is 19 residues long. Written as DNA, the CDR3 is TGTGCCAGCAGTTTAATTTCCTTGTGGGGTCGGGTGAACACCGGGGAGCTGTTTTTT. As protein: CASSLISLWGRVNTGELFF.

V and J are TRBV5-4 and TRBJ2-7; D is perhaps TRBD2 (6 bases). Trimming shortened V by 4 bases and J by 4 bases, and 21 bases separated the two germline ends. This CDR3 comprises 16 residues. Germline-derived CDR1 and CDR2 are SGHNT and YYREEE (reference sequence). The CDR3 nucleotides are TGTGCCAGCAGCACCCGACTAGGGGCTTTCGGTTACGAGCAGTACTTC. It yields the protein CASSTRLGAFGYEQYF.

The CDR3: CASSQRGLTDTQYF. CDR3 bases: TGTGCCAGCAGCCAACGGGGACTCACAGATACGCAGTATTTT. This chain uses TRBV14 with TRBJ2-3; D is possibly TRBD2 (6 bases). Between the trimmed V and J ends, which lost 2 bases and 2 bases, there was a span of 8 bases. Per the germline V gene, CDR1 is SGHDN and CDR2 is FVKESK. This CDR3 comprises 14 residues.

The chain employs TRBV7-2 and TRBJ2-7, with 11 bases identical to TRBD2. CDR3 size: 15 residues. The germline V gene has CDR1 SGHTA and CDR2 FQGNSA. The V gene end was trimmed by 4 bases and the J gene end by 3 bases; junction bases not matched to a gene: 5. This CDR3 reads CASSSSGRPYYEQYF. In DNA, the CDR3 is TGTGCCAGCAGCTCTAGCGGGAGGCCCTACTACGAGCAGTACTTC.

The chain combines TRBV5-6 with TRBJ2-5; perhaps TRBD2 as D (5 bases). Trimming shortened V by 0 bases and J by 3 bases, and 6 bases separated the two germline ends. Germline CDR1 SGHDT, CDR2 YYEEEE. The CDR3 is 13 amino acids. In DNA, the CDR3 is TGTGCCAGCAGCTTGGGGCGGGAAGAGACCCAGTACTTC. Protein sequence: CASSLGREETQYF.

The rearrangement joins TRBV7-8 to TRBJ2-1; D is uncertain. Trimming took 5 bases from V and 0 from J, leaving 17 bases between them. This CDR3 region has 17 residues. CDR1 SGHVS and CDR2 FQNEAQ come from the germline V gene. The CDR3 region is CASSLSRTLSSYNEQFF. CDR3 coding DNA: TGTGCCAGCAGCCTTAGCCGGACCCTGAGCTCCTACAATGAGCAGTTCTTC.

CDR3 amino acids: CAWSVQLNSNQPQHF. In nucleotides, the CDR3 is TGTGCCTGGAGTGTACAGCTTAATAGCAATCAGCCCCAGCATTTT. This chain uses TRBV30 with TRBJ1-5, with no clear D. This CDR3 spans 15 amino acids. Trimming removed 0 bases from V and 0 bases from J, with 9 bases in between. Germline loops: CDR1 GTSNPN, CDR2 SVGIG (reference sequence). Looking up the rest from reference TRBV30 and TRBJ1-5 gives the full variable domain: SQTIHQWPATLVQPVGSPLSLECTVEGTSNPNLYWYRQAAGRGLQLLFYSVGIGQISSEVPQNLSASRPQDRQFILSSKKLLLSDSGFYLCAWSVQLNSNQPQHFGDGTRLSIL.

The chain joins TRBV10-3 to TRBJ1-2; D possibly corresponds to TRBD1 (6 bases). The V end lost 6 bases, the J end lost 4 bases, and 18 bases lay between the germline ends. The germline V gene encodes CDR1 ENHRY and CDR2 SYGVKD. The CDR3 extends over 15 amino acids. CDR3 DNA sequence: TGTGCCATCAGAGAACGGGACATTTCTGGCTATGGCTACACCTTC. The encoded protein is CAIRERDISGYGYTF.

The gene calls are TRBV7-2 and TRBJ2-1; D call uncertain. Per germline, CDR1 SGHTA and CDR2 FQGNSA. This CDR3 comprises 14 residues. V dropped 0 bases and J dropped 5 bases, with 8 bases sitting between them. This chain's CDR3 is CASSLAGFNNEQFF. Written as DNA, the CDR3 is TGTGCCAGCAGCTTAGCGGGGTTTAACAATGAGCAGTTCTTC.

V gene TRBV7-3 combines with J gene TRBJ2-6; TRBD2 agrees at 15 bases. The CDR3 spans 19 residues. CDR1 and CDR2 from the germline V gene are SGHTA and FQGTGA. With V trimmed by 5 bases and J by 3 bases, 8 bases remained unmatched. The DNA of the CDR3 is TGTGCCAGCAGCCCGAATGGACTAGCGGGAGGGCGTGGGGCCAACGTCCTGACTTTC. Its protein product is CASSPNGLAGGRGANVLTF.

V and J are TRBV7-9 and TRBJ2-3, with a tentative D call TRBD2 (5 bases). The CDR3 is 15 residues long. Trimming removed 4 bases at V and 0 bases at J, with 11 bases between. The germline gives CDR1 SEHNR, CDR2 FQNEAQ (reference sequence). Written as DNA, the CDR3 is TGTGCCAGCAGCTCCCGACGGGGAAGCACAGATACGCAGTATTTT. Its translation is CASSSRRGSTDTQYF.

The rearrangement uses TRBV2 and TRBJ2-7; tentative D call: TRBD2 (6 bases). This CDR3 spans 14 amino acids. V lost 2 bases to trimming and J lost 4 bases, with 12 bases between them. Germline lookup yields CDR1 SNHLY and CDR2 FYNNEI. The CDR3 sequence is CASSEFGTLYEQYF. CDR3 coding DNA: TGTGCCAGCAGTGAATTTGGGACTTTGTACGAGCAGTACTTC.

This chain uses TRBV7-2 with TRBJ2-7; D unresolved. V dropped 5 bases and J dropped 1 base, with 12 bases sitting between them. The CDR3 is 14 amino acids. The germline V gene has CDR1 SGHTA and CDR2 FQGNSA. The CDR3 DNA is TGTGCCAGCAGCAGTCAAGTAGGGTCCTACGAGCAGTACTTC. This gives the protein CASSSQVGSYEQYF.

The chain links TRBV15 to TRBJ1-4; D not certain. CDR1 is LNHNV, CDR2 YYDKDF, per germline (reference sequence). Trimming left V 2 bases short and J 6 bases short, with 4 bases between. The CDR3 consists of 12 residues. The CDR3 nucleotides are TGTGCCACCAGCAGACAATATGAAAAACTGTTTTTT. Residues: CATSRQYEKLFF.

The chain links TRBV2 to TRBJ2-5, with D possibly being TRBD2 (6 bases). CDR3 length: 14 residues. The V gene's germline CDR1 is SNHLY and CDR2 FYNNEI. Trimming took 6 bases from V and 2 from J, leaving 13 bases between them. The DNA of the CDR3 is TGTGCCAGCAGGGCCACGGGGAGGCAAGAGACCCAGTACTTC. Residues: CASRATGRQETQYF.

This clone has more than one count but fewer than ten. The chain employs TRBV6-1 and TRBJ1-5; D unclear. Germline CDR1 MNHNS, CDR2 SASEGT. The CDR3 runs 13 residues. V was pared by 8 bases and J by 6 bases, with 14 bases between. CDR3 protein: CASDGVLVQPQHF. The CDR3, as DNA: TGTGCCAGCGACGGGGTTTTGGTTCAGCCCCAGCATTTT.

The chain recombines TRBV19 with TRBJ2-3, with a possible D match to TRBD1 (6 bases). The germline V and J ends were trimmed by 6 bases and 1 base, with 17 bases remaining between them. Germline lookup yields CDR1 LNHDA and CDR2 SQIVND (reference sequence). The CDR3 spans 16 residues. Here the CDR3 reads CASSSHREEGTDTQYF. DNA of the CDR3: TGTGCCAGTAGCTCTCACAGGGAAGAAGGCACAGATACGCAGTATTTT. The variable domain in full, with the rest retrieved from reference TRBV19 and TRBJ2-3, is DGGITQSPKYLFRKEGQNVTLSCEQNLNHDAMYWYRQDPGQGLRLIYYSQIVNDFQKGDIAEGYSVSREKKESFPLTVTSAQKNPTAFYLCASSSHREEGTDTQYFGPGTRLTVL.

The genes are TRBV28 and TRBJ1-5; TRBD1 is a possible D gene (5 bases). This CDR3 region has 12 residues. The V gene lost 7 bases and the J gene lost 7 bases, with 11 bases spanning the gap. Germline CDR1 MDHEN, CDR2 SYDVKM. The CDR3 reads CASNDQGQPQHF. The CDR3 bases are TGTGCCAGCAATGACCAGGGCCAGCCCCAGCATTTT.